The present T cell receptor beta chain was sequenced within a study of siplizumab effects on memory and regulatory T cells. Study-wide points: Alloreactive sequences tracing back to unstimulated CD4+ memory cells fell significantly with siplizumab.

The CDR3 sequence is 17 residues long. V shed 3 bases and J shed 4 bases, with 19 bases lying between them. The data were produced by immunoSEQ multiplex PCR, yet TCRdb's version contains in-frame clones alone and is incomplete. Of about 64,000 clones detected, about 96% appear once; the ten largest clones hold more than 0.075%. Comments on this clone: Antigen: not known.

The sequence derives from a human donor in good health. The chain has TRBV23-1 and TRBJ1-3; D not certain. TRBV23-1 is labeled an ORF, and its function is uncertain. Material: naive CD8+ T cells sorted from blood. The CDR3 loop reads CASSQPAPTRPGNTIYF. CDR3 sequence (DNA): TGCGCCAGCAGTCAGCCAGCCCCCACTCGGCCCGGAAACACCATATATTTT.